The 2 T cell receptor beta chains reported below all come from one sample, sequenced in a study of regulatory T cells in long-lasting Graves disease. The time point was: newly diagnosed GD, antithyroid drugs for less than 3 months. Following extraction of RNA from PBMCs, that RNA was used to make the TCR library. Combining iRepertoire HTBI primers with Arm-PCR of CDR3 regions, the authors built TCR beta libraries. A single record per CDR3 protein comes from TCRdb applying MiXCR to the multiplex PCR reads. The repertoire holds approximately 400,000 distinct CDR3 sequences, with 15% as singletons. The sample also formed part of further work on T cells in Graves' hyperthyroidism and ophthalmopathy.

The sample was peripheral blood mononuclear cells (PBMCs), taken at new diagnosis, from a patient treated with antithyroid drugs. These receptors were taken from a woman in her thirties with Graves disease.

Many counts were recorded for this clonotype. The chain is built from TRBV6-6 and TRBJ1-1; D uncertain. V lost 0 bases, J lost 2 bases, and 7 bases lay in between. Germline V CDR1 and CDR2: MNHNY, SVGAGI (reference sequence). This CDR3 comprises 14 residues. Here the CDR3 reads CASSYSRANTEAFF. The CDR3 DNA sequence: TGTGCCAGCAGTTACTCGAGGGCCAACACTGAAGCTTTCTTT.

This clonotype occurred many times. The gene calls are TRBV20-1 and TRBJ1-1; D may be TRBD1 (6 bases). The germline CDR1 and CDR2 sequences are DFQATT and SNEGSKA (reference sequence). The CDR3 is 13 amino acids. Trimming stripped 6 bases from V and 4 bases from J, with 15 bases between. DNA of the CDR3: TGCAGTGCAATACGCGGGGGCGGCACTGAAGCTTTCTTT. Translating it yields CSAIRGGGTEAFF.